Below are 14 T cell receptor beta chains sequenced from a single sample in a study of metastatic and nonmetastatic thyroid tumors. TCRdb recomputed clones from the PCR reads via MiXCR. The data show about 41,000 clones, 24% seen once. Thyroid surgery took place with no prior treatment in any patient. The specimen sequenced was tumor tissue. These receptors originate from a female donor with papillary thyroid cancer or a benign thyroid nodule (not recorded which). Some clones in this sample may be carry-over from other donors' samples.

The V and J genes are TRBV28 and TRBJ2-5, with D perhaps assigned TRBD1 or TRBD2 (5 bases each). There are 12 residues in the CDR3. Trimming shortened V by 7 bases and J by 3 bases, and 9 bases separated the two germline ends. The germline V gene has CDR1 MDHEN and CDR2 SYDVKM. The DNA of the CDR3 is TGTGCCAGCAAACGAGGGGAAGAGACCCAGTACTTC. Its translation is CASKRGEETQYF.

This clone was counted a few times. The J gene is TRBJ2-7, the V gene TRBV15; D may be TRBD2 (6 bases). This CDR3 contains 14 residues. Trimming cost V 1 base and J 5 bases, with 12 bases left between them. Germline V gives CDR1 LNHNV, CDR2 YYDKDF (reference sequence). CDR3 sequence reads: CATSRARWGDEQYF. In DNA, the CDR3 is TGTGCCACCAGCAGAGCCCGGTGGGGGGACGAGCAGTACTTC.

In its sample, this clone was seen many times. The CDR3 loop is CATSKDRGDEKLFF. As DNA, the CDR3 is TGTGCCACCAGCAAGGACAGGGGAGACGAAAAACTGTTTTTT. V and J are TRBV15 and TRBJ1-4; the match to TRBD1 covers 9 bases. Germline loops: CDR1 LNHNV, CDR2 YYDKDF (reference sequence). V was pared by 4 bases and J by 8 bases, with 5 bases of the junction left unmatched. CDR3 length: 14 amino acids. Full variable domain (remainder filled in from reference TRBV15 and TRBJ1-4): DAMVIQNPRYQVTQFGKPVTLSCSQTLNHNVMYWYQQKSSQAPKLLFHYYDKDFNNEADTPDNFQSRRPNTSFCFLDIRSPGLGDTAMYLCATSKDRGDEKLFFGSGTQLSVL.

The sample holds many counts of this clone. This may be a read error: a much more frequent sequence differs by one nucleotide. The sample carries other DNA sequences with the same CDR3. V gene TRBV2 combines with J gene TRBJ2-5; tentatively, D is TRBD2 (5 bases). The CDR3 is made up of 14 amino acids. CDR1 SNHLY and CDR2 FYNNEI come from the germline V gene. Trimming removed 6 bases at V and 5 bases at J, with 16 bases between. DNA for the CDR3: TGTGCCAGCAGCGTATTCGGATCGGGGGAGACCCAGTACTTC. Its protein is CASSVFGSGETQYF.

This clone was observed a few times. The V gene is TRBV7-3, the J gene TRBJ2-7, with D perhaps TRBD2 (6 bases). V lost 8 bases, J lost 6 bases, and 20 bases lay in between. The CDR3 has 14 amino acids. CDR1 SGHTA and CDR2 FQGTGA come from the germline V gene. CDR3: CASGEEGLSSEQYF. The DNA of the CDR3 is TGTGCCAGCGGGGAGGAGGGATTATCTTCCGAGCAGTACTTC.

The genes are TRBV12-3 or TRBV12-4 and TRBJ2-1, with D possibly TRBD1 on 6 matching bases. This CDR3 is 15 amino acids long. V was trimmed by 5 bases and J by 0 bases, leaving 11 bases between them. CDR3: CASSGGTASYNEQFF. CDR3 nucleotides: TGTGCCAGCAGTGGGGGCACTGCCTCCTACAATGAGCAGTTCTTC.

This clone was found many times. This chain links TRBV20-1 with TRBJ1-1, with TRBD1 matching over 8 bases. Per germline, CDR1 DFQATT and CDR2 SNEGSKA (reference sequence). The CDR3 is 15 amino acids. The CDR3 sequence: CSSGDRTRYGTEAFF. In DNA form, the CDR3 reads TGCAGCTCCGGGGACAGGACGAGGTATGGCACTGAAGCTTTCTTT.

There are many counts of this clone. The chain employs TRBV18 and TRBJ2-7; 7 positions match TRBD1. The CDR3 has 18 amino acids. CDR1 is KGHSH, CDR2 LQKENI, per germline. Losses at the gene ends were 4 bases for V and 5 bases for J; bases not matched to a gene: 20. The CDR3 loop reads CASSLTKLGQTVFDEQYF. CDR3 coding DNA: TGTGCCAGCTCACTCACCAAGCTGGGACAGACGGTGTTTGACGAGCAGTACTTC. The whole variable domain, remainder taken from reference TRBV18 and TRBJ2-7, is NAGVMQNPRHLVRRRGQEARLRCSPMKGHSHVYWYRQLPEEGLKFMVYLQKENIIDESGMPKERFSAEFPKEGPSILRIQQVVRGDSAAYFCASSLTKLGQTVFDEQYFGPGTRLTVT.

The chain recombines TRBV7-2 with TRBJ2-2; 8 nucleotides line up with TRBD2. The CDR3 length is 15 residues. The germline gives CDR1 SGHTA, CDR2 FQGNSA. J lost 4 bases, V lost 4 bases, and 5 bases had no gene match. The DNA of the CDR3 is TGTGCCAGCAGCTCCCGACTAGCGATCACCGGGGAGCTGTTTTTT. Its translation: CASSSRLAITGELFF.

This clone has ten or more counts. CDR3 bases: TGTGCCAGCTCACCACGACAGGTTGGGCGTGAAAAACTGTTTTTT. Its translation: CASSPRQVGREKLFF. The V call is TRBV18, the J call TRBJ1-4; perhaps TRBD1 as D (6 bases). The germline V and J ends were trimmed by 1 base and 7 bases, with 13 bases remaining between them. This CDR3 is built from 15 residues. Germline V CDR1 and CDR2: KGHSH, LQKENI. Supplemented by reference TRBV18 and TRBJ1-4, the full variable domain reads NAGVMQNPRHLVRRRGQEARLRCSPMKGHSHVYWYRQLPEEGLKFMVYLQKENIIDESGMPKERFSAEFPKEGPSILRIQQVVRGDSAAYFCASSPRQVGREKLFFGSGTQLSVL.

This clone was seen only a few times. This rearrangement joins TRBV6-1 to TRBJ2-7; 7 positions match TRBD1. This CDR3 has 14 amino acids. The V and J ends lost 7 bases and 0 bases, in that order; junction bases with no gene match: 6. Germline-derived CDR1 and CDR2 are MNHNS and SASEGT. The CDR3 DNA sequence: TGTGCCAGCAACCTGGGACAGAGCTCCTACGAGCAGTACTTC. Translated, it gives CASNLGQSSYEQYF.

This chain uses TRBV20-1 with TRBJ1-2, with TRBD1 identical over 9 bases. CDR3 length equals 14 residues. The J segment lost 8 bases and the V segment lost 2 bases, leaving 9 bases of the junction unmatched. Germline V lookup: CDR1 DFQATT, CDR2 SNEGSKA (reference sequence). The CDR3 loop reads CSARSPHTGGGYTF. The CDR3 nucleotides read TGCAGTGCTAGATCCCCTCATACAGGGGGCGGCTACACCTTC.

In its sample, this clone was seen many times. This chain links TRBV4-1 with TRBJ1-2; D is unresolved. The CDR3 loop spans 11 amino acids. Germline values: CDR1 MGHRA, CDR2 YSYEKL. Trimming cost V 0 bases and J 4 bases, with 0 bases left between them. The DNA for the CDR3 is TGCGCCAGCAGCCAAGACTATGGCTACACCTTC. This codes for CASSQDYGYTF.

J is TRBJ2-7 and V is TRBV20-1, with no clear D. Trimming shortened V by 4 bases and J by 1 base, and 8 bases separated the two germline ends. Germline values: CDR1 DFQATT, CDR2 SNEGSKA (reference sequence). This CDR3 is built from 12 residues. As DNA, the CDR3 is TGCAGTGCTATTGCGGCGTCCTACGAGCAGTACTTC. Amino acid sequence: CSAIAASYEQYF.